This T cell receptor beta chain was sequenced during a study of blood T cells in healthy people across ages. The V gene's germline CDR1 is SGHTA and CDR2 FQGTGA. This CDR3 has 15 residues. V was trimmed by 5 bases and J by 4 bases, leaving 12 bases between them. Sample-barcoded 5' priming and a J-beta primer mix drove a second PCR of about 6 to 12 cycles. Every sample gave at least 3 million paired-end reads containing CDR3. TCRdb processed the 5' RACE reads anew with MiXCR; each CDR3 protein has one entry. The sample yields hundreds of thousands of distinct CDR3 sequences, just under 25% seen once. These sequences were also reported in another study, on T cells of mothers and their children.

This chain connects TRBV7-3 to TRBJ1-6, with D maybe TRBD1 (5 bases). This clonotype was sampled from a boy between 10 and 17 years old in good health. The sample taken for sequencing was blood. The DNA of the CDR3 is TGTGCCAGCAGCCTGACTTCAGGGTATAATTCACCCCTCCACTTT. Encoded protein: CASSLTSGYNSPLHF.